These 5 T cell receptor beta chains were sequenced from one sample in a study of cytomegalovirus exposure and HLA in healthy donors. Vbeta (60) and Jbeta (13) primers were used in the PCR. Sequencing was performed with immunoSEQ multiplex PCR; in TCRdb, only in-frame clones are kept and a portion is missing. The sample has roughly 180,000 clones, 70% to 85% seen once. Sample: PBMCs. The receptor set was obtained from a girl aged 2 to 10 in good health and CMV-seropositive.

The chain links TRBV5-1 to TRBJ2-1, with 7 bases identical to TRBD2. Germline V CDR1 and CDR2: SGHRS, YFSETQ. The CDR3 consists of 16 residues. With V trimmed by 0 bases and J by 4 bases, 7 bases remained unmatched. CDR3 sequence (DNA): TGCGCCAGCAGCTTGGTTGCGGGAGCGCCATACAATGAGCAGTTCTTC. Its translation: CASSLVAGAPYNEQFF.

V usage is TRBV30 and J usage is TRBJ1-6; D is possibly TRBD1 (5 bases). This CDR3 has 18 amino acids. Trimming removed 0 bases from V and 9 bases from J, with 24 bases in between. Germline assignment: CDR1 GTSNPN and CDR2 SVGIG (reference sequence). The CDR3 sequence: CAWSVQIGVKRYGSPLHF. The DNA for the CDR3 is TGTGCCTGGAGTGTACAAATAGGGGTGAAACGATATGGTTCACCCCTCCACTTT.

The chain carries TRBV30 and TRBJ2-3; 7 positions match TRBD2. The CDR3 sequence is 15 residues long. Germline assignment: CDR1 GTSNPN and CDR2 SVGIG (reference sequence). V gave up 4 bases and J gave up 2 bases; unmatched junction bases: 9. The CDR3 here is CAWNVIAGVTDTQYF. CDR3 DNA: TGTGCCTGGAACGTCATAGCGGGTGTCACAGATACGCAGTATTTT.

V gene TRBV9 combines with J gene TRBJ1-6; 7 nucleotides line up with TRBD1. Germline assignment: CDR1 SGDLS and CDR2 YYNGEE. V was pared by 3 bases and J by 5 bases, with 8 bases of the junction left unmatched. The CDR3 totals 16 residues. CDR3 amino acids: CASSDLRTGDNSPLHF. The CDR3 nucleotides are TGTGCCAGCAGCGATCTCCGGACAGGCGATAATTCACCCCTCCACTTT. Full variable domain (remainder filled in from reference TRBV9 and TRBJ1-6): DSGVTQTPKHLITATGQRVTLRCSPRSGDLSVYWYQQSLDQGLQFLIQYYNGEERAKGNILERFSAQQFPDLHSELNLSSLELGDSALYFCASSDLRTGDNSPLHFGNGTRLTVT.

This sequence joins TRBV6-1 and TRBJ1-1; the D gene is possibly TRBD1 (6 bases). Germline V gene sequence: CDR1 MNHNS, CDR2 SASEGT. This CDR3 region has 13 residues. The V and J ends lost 6 bases and 4 bases respectively, with 12 bases between them. CDR3 DNA sequence: TGTGCCAGCAGCATACAGGGTATCACTGAAGCTTTCTTT. Translating gives CASSIQGITEAFF.